This T cell receptor beta chain was identified during a study of PD-L1 blockade in urothelial cancer. Time point reported: peripheral blood 6 weeks after treatment start. Produced via immunoSEQ multiplex PCR; TCRdb's table is partial and in-frame only. Of roughly 100,000 clones listed, less than 90% are singletons. Germline-derived CDR1 and CDR2 are SGHVS and FNYEAQ. CDR3 length equals 14 residues. The ends were cut back, 5 bases at V and 5 bases at J, with 16 bases in the middle. The chain combines TRBV7-6 with TRBJ2-7, with D possibly being TRBD2 (5 bases). The sample here was PBMCs, taken around atezolizumab (anti-PD-L1) treatment. This receptor was obtained from a man in his 70s with urothelial cancer. CDR3 loop: CASSPAGVRNEQYF. As DNA, the CDR3 is TGTGCCAGCAGCCCCGCCGGGGTAAGGAACGAGCAGTACTTC. Full variable domain (remainder filled in from reference TRBV7-6 and TRBJ2-7): GAGVSQSPRYKVTKRGQDVALRCDPISGHVSLYWYRQALGQGPEFLTYFNYEAQQDKSGLPNDRFSAERPEGSISTLTIQRTEQRDSAMYRCASSPAGVRNEQYFGPGTRLTVT.